This T cell receptor (beta chain) derives from a study of blood T cell repertoires in COVID-19. Per germline, CDR1 LGHDT and CDR2 YNNKEL (reference sequence). The CDR3 has 15 residues. V dropped 4 bases and J dropped 5; count of bases not matched to a gene: 9. Seattle researchers signed up patients amid active infection and tracked them longitudinally. Original processing notes: Amplification of reference gene primers provided the estimated nucleated cell counts. The protocol was immunoSEQ multiplex PCR, while the TCRdb copy is restricted to in-frame clones and leaves out a portion. V and J calls and clone size follow that table, whereas D and trimming were derived from the DNA. In the table there are about 260,000 clones, 88% of which are singletons.

The chain uses TRBV3-1 (or the pseudogene TRBV3-2) and TRBJ1-2; 8 positions match TRBD1. The TCR comes from a woman in her 70s with COVID-19, enrolled during active disease. Sample: peripheral blood. CDR3 protein: CASSPGQDQRYGYTF. The CDR3 DNA follows: TGTGCCAGCAGCCCGGGACAGGACCAAAGGTATGGCTACACCTTC.